The 16 T cell receptor beta chains below come from one sample, sequenced in a study of Graves' ophthalmopathy and Graves' hyperthyroidism. The TCR beta CDR3 regions underwent amplification from RNA transcripts. First-round RT-PCR employed HTBI primers, with a second-round multiplex PCR after it. TCRdb called the multiplex PCR reads again in MiXCR, with one record for every CDR3 protein. This sample carries more than 300,000 distinct CDR3 sequences, over 15% of them seen once, and the ten largest clones take 5.5% to 8%. The sequenced sample consisted of peripheral blood. Source of these receptors: a woman aged 18-30 years with stable Graves' hyperthyroidism.

The table lists this clonotype with many counts. The chain employs TRBV2 and TRBJ1-1; D may be TRBD1 (5 bases). This CDR3 is built from 16 residues. V lost 7 bases and J lost 6, with 24 bases in between. CDR1 is SNHLY, CDR2 FYNNEI, per germline. CDR3 region: CASKGGSGKVYPEAFF. The CDR3 DNA reads TGTGCCAGCAAAGGAGGGTCAGGGAAGGTTTACCCTGAAGCTTTCTTT.

This clonotype was recorded a few times. The J gene is TRBJ2-7, the V gene TRBV7-9, with D possibly matching TRBD2 (6 bases). Per germline, CDR1 SEHNR and CDR2 FQNEAQ (reference sequence). The CDR3 loop spans 13 amino acids. Deletions cut 2 bases from V and 6 bases from J, with 11 bases between. CDR3 DNA: TGTGCCAGCAGCTTAAGTGGGGGAGGCGAGCAGTACTTC. Translation: CASSLSGGGEQYF.

This clonotype appeared a few times. V and J are TRBV7-9 and TRBJ2-5, with D uncertain. V was pared by 5 bases and J by 1 base, with 11 bases between. The CDR3 totals 14 residues. The germline V gene encodes CDR1 SEHNR and CDR2 FQNEAQ (reference sequence). CDR3 amino acids: CASSPRATQETQYF. The CDR3 DNA sequence: TGTGCCAGCAGCCCAAGGGCCACCCAAGAGACCCAGTACTTC. Based on the CDR3 plus reference TRBV7-9 and TRBJ2-5, the full variable domain is DTGVSQNPRHKITKRGQNVTFRCDPISEHNRLYWYRQTLGQGPEFLTYFQNEAQLEKSRLLSDRFSAERPKGSFSTLEIQRTEQGDSAMYLCASSPRATQETQYFGPGTRLLVL.

The sample holds many counts of this clonotype. The chain combines TRBV15 with TRBJ1-5; TRBD1 agrees at 10 bases. This CDR3 region has 18 residues. J lost 4 bases, V lost 1 base, and 10 bases had no gene match. Germline V gene lookup returns CDR1 LNHNV and CDR2 YYDKDF (reference sequence). This chain's CDR3 is CATSRVGTGAWGNQPQHF. CDR3 nucleotide sequence: TGTGCCACCAGCAGAGTTGGGACAGGGGCGTGGGGTAATCAGCCCCAGCATTTT.

This chain uses TRBV4-2 with TRBJ2-7; 10 bases match TRBD1. Trimming at V came to 5 bases and at J to 0 bases, leaving 4 bases not matched to a gene. The germline V gene encodes CDR1 LGHNA and CDR2 YNFKEQ. This CDR3 comprises 15 residues. The CDR3 nucleotides are TGTGCCAGCAGCGGGGGACAGGGGAACTCCTACGAGCAGTACTTC. This gives the protein CASSGGQGNSYEQYF.

On this clonotype itself: The junction departs from the called germline gene at one end, perhaps through a read error. The CDR3 DNA reads TGCGCCAGCAGCCAAGTATTGGGAGAGACCCAGTACTTC. Its protein is CASSQVLGETQYF. The chain joins TRBV7-2 to TRBJ2-5; D remains unclear. Germline V CDR1 and CDR2: SGHTA, FQGNSA. This CDR3 contains 13 residues.

This clonotype was picked up many times. J is TRBJ1-5 and V is TRBV15; TRBD1 might be the D (6 bases). The V and J ends lost 1 base and 7 bases respectively, with 14 bases between them. In germline, CDR1 is LNHNV, CDR2 YYDKDF (reference sequence). The CDR3 runs 15 residues. CDR3 coding DNA: TGTGCCACCAGCAGAGGGGAGAGGGGGGGCCAGCCCCAGCATTTT. Its translation: CATSRGERGGQPQHF.

In its sample, this clonotype was seen many times. The chain recombines TRBV19 with TRBJ1-5, with D perhaps matching TRBD1 (5 bases). Trimming pared 11 bases from V and 2 bases from J, leaving 16 bases between. The CDR3 totals 14 residues. Germline CDR1 is LNHDA and CDR2 is SQIVND (reference sequence). This CDR3 reads CALGGGTGNQPQHF. The DNA of the CDR3 is TGTGCCCTTGGCGGGGGGACGGGCAATCAGCCCCAGCATTTT.

With respect to this clonotype: This sequence may be a read error, since a much larger clone differs from it by one base. The chain combines TRBV7-2 with TRBJ2-4; D might be TRBD1 (5 bases). V was trimmed by 1 base and J by 11 bases, leaving 15 bases between them. Germline-derived CDR1 and CDR2 are SGHTA and FQGNSA. The CDR3 has 14 residues. The CDR3 here is CASSLVTGAIVQYF. The CDR3 DNA follows: TGTGCCAGCAGCTTAGTAACAGGCGCTATCGTTCAGTACTTC.

In its sample, this clonotype was seen many times. The gene calls are TRBV12-3 or TRBV12-4 and TRBJ1-1, with D unclear. V shed 3 bases and J shed 8 bases, with 13 bases lying between them. This CDR3 spans 13 amino acids. The CDR3 here is CASSFSRAEEAFF. DNA for the CDR3: TGTGCCAGCAGTTTTAGTCGAGCGGAAGAAGCTTTCTTT.

At least ten counts were recorded for this clonotype. V is TRBV6-5 and J is TRBJ2-7, with 10 positions matching TRBD2. V gave up 4 bases and J gave up 0 bases; unmatched junction bases: 6. The CDR3 is 16 residues long. Germline values: CDR1 MNHEY, CDR2 SVGAGI. In DNA form, the CDR3 reads TGTGCCAGCAGTTTTTCTAGCGGGGGTAGCTCCTACGAGCAGTACTTC. Translated, it gives CASSFSSGGSSYEQYF.

This clonotype was recorded many times. As DNA, the CDR3 is TGTGCCACCAGTGATAGGACCGTTGATTCACCCCTCCACTTT. Translated: CATSDRTVDSPLHF. The chain couples TRBV24-1 to TRBJ1-6, with D unclear. Germline V gives CDR1 KGHDR, CDR2 SFDVKD. The CDR3 extends over 14 amino acids. Trimming stripped 3 bases from V and 8 bases from J, with 10 bases between.

A word on this clonotype: An end of the junction does not agree with germline; a read error may underlie this. DNA of the CDR3: TGTGCCAGCAGCCCGTGGACAGTAAAGAACACTGAAGCCTTCTTT. Amino acids: CASSPWTVKNTEAFF. This chain joins TRBV3-1 and TRBJ1-1, with a possible D match to TRBD1 (6 bases). Germline V gene sequence: CDR1 LGHDT, CDR2 YNNKEL (reference sequence). The CDR3 length is 15 residues. Full variable domain (missing parts from reference TRBV3-1 and TRBJ1-1): DTAVSQTPKYLVTQMGNDKSIKCEQNLGHDTMYWYKQDSKKFLKIMFSYNNKELIINETVPNRFSPKSPDKAHLNLHINSLELGDSAVYFCASSPWTVKNTEAFFGQGTRLTVV.

This clonotype was observed a handful of times. V is TRBV18 and J is TRBJ1-1; maybe TRBD1 (6 bases). V shed 1 base and J shed 3 bases, with 15 bases lying between them. The CDR3 extends over 16 amino acids. Germline V CDR1 and CDR2: KGHSH, LQKENI. The CDR3 here is CASSPRRGAGYTEAFF. The CDR3, as DNA: TGTGCCAGCTCACCACGGCGGGGGGCCGGGTACACTGAAGCTTTCTTT.

This clonotype appeared many times. The rearrangement uses TRBV24-1 and TRBJ1-5; possible D gene TRBD1, 5 bases. The ends were cut back, 2 bases at V and 5 bases at J, with 12 bases in the middle. Germline-derived CDR1 and CDR2 are KGHDR and SFDVKD. The CDR3 consists of 15 residues. CDR3 in amino acids: CATSDSQGVYQPQHF. The CDR3 nucleotides read TGTGCCACCAGTGATTCGCAGGGCGTTTATCAGCCCCAGCATTTT.

This clonotype was observed at least ten times. The chain carries TRBV11-2 and TRBJ1-2; TRBD1 agrees at 10 bases. After removal of 6 bases from V and 5 bases from J, the junction contained 9 bases not matched to a gene. Germline CDR1 SGHAT, CDR2 FQNNGV. The CDR3 runs 15 residues. The CDR3 loop reads CASRRPGTGVYGYTF. CDR3 sequence (DNA): TGTGCCAGCAGGAGACCCGGGACAGGGGTTTATGGCTACACCTTC. The complete variable domain, with remaining parts taken from reference TRBV11-2 and TRBJ1-2, reads EAGVAQSPRYKIIEKRQSVAFWCNPISGHATLYWYQQILGQGPKLLIQFQNNGVVDDSQLPKDRFSAERLKGVDSTLKIQPAKLEDSAVYLCASRRPGTGVYGYTFGSGTRLTVV.